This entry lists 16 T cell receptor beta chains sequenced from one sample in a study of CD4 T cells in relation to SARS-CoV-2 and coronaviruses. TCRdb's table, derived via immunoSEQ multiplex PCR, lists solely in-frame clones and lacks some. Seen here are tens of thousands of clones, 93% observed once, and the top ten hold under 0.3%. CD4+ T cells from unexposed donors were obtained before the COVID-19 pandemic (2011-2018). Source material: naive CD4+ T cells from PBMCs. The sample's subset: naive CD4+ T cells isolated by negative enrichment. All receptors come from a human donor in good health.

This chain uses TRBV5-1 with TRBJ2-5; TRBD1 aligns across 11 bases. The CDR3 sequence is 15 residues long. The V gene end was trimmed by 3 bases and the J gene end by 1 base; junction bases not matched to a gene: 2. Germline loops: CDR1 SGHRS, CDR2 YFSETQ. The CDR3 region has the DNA TGCGCCAGCAGCTGGGGGACAGGGGGCCAAGAGACCCAGTACTTC. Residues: CASSWGTGGQETQYF.

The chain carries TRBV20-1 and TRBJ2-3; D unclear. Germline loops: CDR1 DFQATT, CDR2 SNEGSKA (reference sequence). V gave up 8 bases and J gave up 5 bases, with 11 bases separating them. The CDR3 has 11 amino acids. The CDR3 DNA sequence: TGCAGTCAGCCTTGGAGAGATACGCAGTATTTT. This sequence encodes CSQPWRDTQYF.

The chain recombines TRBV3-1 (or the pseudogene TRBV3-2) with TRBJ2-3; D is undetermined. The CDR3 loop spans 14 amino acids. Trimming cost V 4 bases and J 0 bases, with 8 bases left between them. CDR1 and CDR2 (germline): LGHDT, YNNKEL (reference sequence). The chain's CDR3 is CASSLTPSTDTQYF. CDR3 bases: TGTGCCAGCAGCCTTACACCTAGCACAGATACGCAGTATTTT.

The CDR3 here is CASSAGGNTGELFF. The CDR3 DNA sequence: TGTGCCAGCAGCGCCGGAGGGAACACCGGGGAGCTGTTTTTT. V is TRBV5-4 and J is TRBJ2-2, with D perhaps TRBD2 (5 bases). The CDR3 length is 14 residues. The V gene's germline CDR1 is SGHNT and CDR2 YYREEE (reference sequence). The germline V and J ends were trimmed by 4 bases and 1 base, with 8 bases remaining between them.

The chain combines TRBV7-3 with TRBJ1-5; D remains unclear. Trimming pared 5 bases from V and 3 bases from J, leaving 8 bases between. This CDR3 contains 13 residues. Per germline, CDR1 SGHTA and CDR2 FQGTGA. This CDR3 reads CASSLGFNQPQHF. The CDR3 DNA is TGTGCCAGCAGCCTAGGGTTCAATCAGCCCCAGCATTTT.

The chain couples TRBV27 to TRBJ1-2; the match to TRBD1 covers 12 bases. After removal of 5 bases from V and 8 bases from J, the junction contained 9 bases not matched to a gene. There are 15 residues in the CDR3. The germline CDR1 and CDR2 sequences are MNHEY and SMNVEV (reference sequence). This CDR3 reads CASSHRDRGRGGYTF. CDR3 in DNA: TGTGCCAGCAGTCATCGGGACAGGGGGCGCGGGGGCTACACCTTC.

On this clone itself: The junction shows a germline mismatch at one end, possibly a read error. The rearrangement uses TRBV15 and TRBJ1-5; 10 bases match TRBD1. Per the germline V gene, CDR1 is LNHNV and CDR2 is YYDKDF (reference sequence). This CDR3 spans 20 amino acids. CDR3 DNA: TGTGCCGCCAGTACGGTAAACCCGGGACAGGGGAGAGGTAGCAATCAGCCCCAGCATTTT. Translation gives CAASTVNPGQGRGSNQPQHF.

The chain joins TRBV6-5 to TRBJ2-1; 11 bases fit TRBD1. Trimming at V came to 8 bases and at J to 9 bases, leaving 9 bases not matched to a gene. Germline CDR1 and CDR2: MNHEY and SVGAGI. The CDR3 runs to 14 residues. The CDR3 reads CASQVGQGGREQFF. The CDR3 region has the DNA TGTGCCAGCCAGGTGGGACAGGGGGGCCGTGAGCAGTTCTTC.

For the CDR3, the DNA is TGTGCCAGCAGGCGAAAGACGAGTGGAAACACCATATATTTT. Its translation is CASRRKTSGNTIYF. The chain carries TRBV6-5 and TRBJ1-3; D is uncertain. The germline CDR1 and CDR2 sequences are MNHEY and SVGAGI. The CDR3 has 14 residues. V was pared by 6 bases and J by 3 bases, with 12 bases between.

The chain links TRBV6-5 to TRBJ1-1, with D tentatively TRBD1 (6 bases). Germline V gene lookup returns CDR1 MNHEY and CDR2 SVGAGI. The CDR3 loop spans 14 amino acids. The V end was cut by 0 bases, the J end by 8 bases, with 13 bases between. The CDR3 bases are TGTGCCAGCAGTTACTCTCGAGGGGGGCGAGAAGCTTTCTTT. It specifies CASSYSRGGREAFF.

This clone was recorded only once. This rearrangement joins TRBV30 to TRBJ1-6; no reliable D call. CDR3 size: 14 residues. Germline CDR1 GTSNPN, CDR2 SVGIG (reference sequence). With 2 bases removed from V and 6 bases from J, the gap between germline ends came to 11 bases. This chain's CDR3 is CAWSWNGVNSPLHF. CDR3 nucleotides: TGTGCCTGGAGTTGGAACGGGGTTAATTCACCCCTCCACTTT.

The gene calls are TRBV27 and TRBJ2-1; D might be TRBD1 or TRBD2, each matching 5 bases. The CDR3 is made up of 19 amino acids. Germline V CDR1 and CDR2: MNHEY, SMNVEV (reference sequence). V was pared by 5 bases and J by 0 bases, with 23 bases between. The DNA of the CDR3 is TGTGCCAGCAGTCGACGCCGGGACGCACCAAAGAGCTCCTACAATGAGCAGTTCTTC. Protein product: CASSRRRDAPKSSYNEQFF.

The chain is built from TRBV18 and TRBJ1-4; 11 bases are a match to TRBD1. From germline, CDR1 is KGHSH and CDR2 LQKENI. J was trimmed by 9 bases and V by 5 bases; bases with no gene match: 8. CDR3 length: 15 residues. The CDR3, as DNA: TGTGCCAGCTCAGGACAGGGGGCGATCTCCAAAAAACTGTTTTTT. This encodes CASSGQGAISKKLFF.

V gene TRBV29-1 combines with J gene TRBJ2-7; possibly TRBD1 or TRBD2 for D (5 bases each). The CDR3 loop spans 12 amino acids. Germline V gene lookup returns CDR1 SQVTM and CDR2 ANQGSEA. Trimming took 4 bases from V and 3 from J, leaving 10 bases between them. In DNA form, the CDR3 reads TGCAGCGTTGGTGGGACCGGCTACGAGCAGTACTTC. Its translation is CSVGGTGYEQYF.

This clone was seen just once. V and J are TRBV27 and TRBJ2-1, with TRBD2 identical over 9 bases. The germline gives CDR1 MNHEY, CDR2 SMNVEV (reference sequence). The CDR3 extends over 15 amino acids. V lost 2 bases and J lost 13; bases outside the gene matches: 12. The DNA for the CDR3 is TGTGCCAGCAGTTTAGTAGGTAGCGGGAGAAGGATTCAGTTCTTC. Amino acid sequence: CASSLVGSGRRIQFF.

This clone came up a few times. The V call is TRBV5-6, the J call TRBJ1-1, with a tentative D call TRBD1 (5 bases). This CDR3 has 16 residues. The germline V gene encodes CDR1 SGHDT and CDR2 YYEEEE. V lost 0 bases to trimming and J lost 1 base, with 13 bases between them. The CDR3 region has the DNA TGTGCCAGCAGCTTGGTTCTTGGGGCGGCGAACACTGAAGCTTTCTTT. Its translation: CASSLVLGAANTEAFF.